The 14 T cell receptor beta chains below come from one sample, sequenced in a study of blood T cell repertoires in COVID-19. Method: immunoSEQ multiplex PCR; TCRdb's copy keeps in-frame clones and lacks some. The table has just over 300,000 clones, 70% to 90% seen once. Specimen: PBMCs or T cells enriched from blood (not recorded which). All receptors derive from a man aged 25 to 40 who had recovered from COVID-19.

CDR3 coding DNA: TGTGCCAGTAGTACATTCGGGGGGCAGTACGAGCAGTACTTC. Its protein product is CASSTFGGQYEQYF. The gene calls are TRBV19 and TRBJ2-7; maybe TRBD2 (7 bases). The CDR3 is 14 amino acids. The germline V gene has CDR1 LNHDA and CDR2 SQIVND (reference sequence). The V gene lost 4 bases and the J gene lost 4 bases, with 14 bases spanning the gap.

The chain uses TRBV12-3 or TRBV12-4 and TRBJ1-6, with D tentatively TRBD1 (5 bases). This CDR3 comprises 13 residues. Trimming left V 3 bases short and J 10 bases short, with 10 bases between. CDR3 DNA: TGTGCCAGCAGTTTTGGGGGGGGATCACCCCTCCACTTT. Translation gives CASSFGGGSPLHF.

The J gene is TRBJ1-1, the V gene TRBV11-2; D is unclear. Germline CDR1 SGHAT, CDR2 FQNNGV. CDR3 length: 13 residues. V shed 1 base and J shed 6 bases, with 9 bases lying between them. This chain's CDR3 is CASSLGEGAEAFF. Written as DNA, the CDR3 is TGTGCCAGCAGCTTAGGGGAGGGCGCTGAAGCTTTCTTT.

The J gene is TRBJ2-5, the V gene TRBV27; 9 bases map to TRBD1. The V and J ends lost 4 bases and 0 bases, in that order; junction bases with no gene match: 12. Germline V gives CDR1 MNHEY, CDR2 SMNVEV (reference sequence). This CDR3 region has 18 residues. CDR3 bases: TGTGCCAGCAGTTCCGTCCCGGGACAGGGAGGGTACCAAGAGACCCAGTACTTC. Translating it yields CASSSVPGQGGYQETQYF.

The chain joins TRBV5-1 to TRBJ1-2; 9 bases line up with TRBD1. The germline V gene encodes CDR1 SGHRS and CDR2 YFSETQ. V lost 4 bases to trimming and J lost 6 bases; unmatched junction nucleotides: 10. The CDR3 has 15 residues. CDR3 coding DNA: TGCGCCAGCAGCCTGGAAGGGACAGGGAACAATGGCTACACCTTC. It yields the protein CASSLEGTGNNGYTF.

The rearrangement joins TRBV4-2 to TRBJ2-3; D ambiguous. CDR1 LGHNA and CDR2 YNFKEQ come from the germline V gene. Trimming left V 3 bases short and J 2 bases short, with 6 bases between. This CDR3 spans 13 amino acids. The CDR3 is CASSHDNTDTQYF. The DNA of the CDR3 is TGTGCCAGCAGCCACGACAACACAGATACGCAGTATTTT.

This clone is a singleton in its sample. The rearrangement uses TRBV2 and TRBJ2-7, with 7 nucleotides matching TRBD2. The CDR3 spans 14 residues. With 6 bases clipped from V and 0 bases from J, the junction kept 5 bases outside the gene matches. Germline CDR1 and CDR2: SNHLY and FYNNEI. The CDR3 loop is CASSTAGSSYEQYF. In DNA, the CDR3 is TGTGCCAGCAGCACAGCGGGGAGCTCCTACGAGCAGTACTTC.

The chain joins TRBV10-1 to TRBJ1-2, with D maybe TRBD1 (5 bases). The V end was cut by 9 bases, the J end by 0 bases, with 11 bases between. Germline CDR1 and CDR2: WNHNN and SYGVQD (reference sequence). This CDR3 spans 13 amino acids. DNA for the CDR3: TGCGCCAGTCAGCGGGGCCCTAACTATGGCTACACCTTC. Translated, it gives CASQRGPNYGYTF.

The gene calls are TRBV5-4 and TRBJ2-7, with 8 bases that match TRBD2. This CDR3 is built from 16 residues. CDR1 and CDR2 (germline): SGHNT, YYREEE (reference sequence). With V trimmed by 0 bases and J by 1 base, 6 bases remained unmatched. CDR3 nucleotides: TGTGCCAGCAGCTTGGTCGGCGGGGGGATATCCTACGAGCAGTACTTC. The encoded protein is CASSLVGGGISYEQYF.

The genes are TRBV28 and TRBJ2-7, with TRBD1 matching over 8 bases. The length of the CDR3 is 14 residues. Germline CDR1 is MDHEN and CDR2 is SYDVKM. With V trimmed by 6 bases and J by 4 bases, 8 bases remained unmatched. The CDR3 spells CASRGGQAIYEQYF. The CDR3 DNA reads as TGTGCCAGCAGGGGGGGACAGGCGATATACGAGCAGTACTTC.

The chain has TRBV14 and TRBJ1-1; D is unresolved. The V end was cut by 4 bases, the J end by 4 bases, with 10 bases between. Germline CDR1 is SGHDN and CDR2 is FVKESK. This CDR3 comprises 13 residues. The CDR3 reads CASSPSLGTEAFF. The CDR3 coding sequence is TGTGCCAGCAGCCCCTCACTAGGCACTGAAGCTTTCTTT.

This chain connects TRBV5-1 to TRBJ1-1, with TRBD1 as a possible D gene (5 bases). The germline CDR1 and CDR2 sequences are SGHRS and YFSETQ. Trimming removed 5 bases from V and 1 base from J, with 9 bases in between. The CDR3 is made up of 13 amino acids. CDR3 nucleotide sequence: TGCGCCAGCAGGGCGGGGGGGAACACTGAAGCTTTCTTT. Protein sequence: CASRAGGNTEAFF. The whole variable domain, filled in from reference TRBV5-1 and TRBJ1-1, reads KAGVTQTPRYLIKTRGQQVTLSCSPISGHRSVSWYQQTPGQGLQFLFEYFSETQRNKGNFPGRFSGRQFSNSRSEMNVSTLELGDSALYLCASRAGGNTEAFFGQGTRLTVV.

This chain uses TRBV28 with TRBJ1-4, with D hard to call. V lost 2 bases, J lost 4 bases, and 11 bases lay in between. CDR1 is MDHEN, CDR2 SYDVKM, per germline. CDR3 size: 15 residues. In DNA, the CDR3 is TGTGCCAGCAGTTTAGGGCAGTCATATAATGAAAAACTGTTTTTT. This sequence encodes CASSLGQSYNEKLFF.

The J gene is TRBJ2-5, the V gene TRBV9; a possible D gene is TRBD2 (5 bases). V was clipped by 4 bases and J by 7 bases, with 17 bases between them. CDR1 and CDR2 from the germline V gene are SGDLS and YYNGEE. CDR3 length: 14 residues. The CDR3 coding sequence is TGTGCCAGCAGCCCCCAGATTTCAGGAGGGACCCAGTACTTC. This gives the protein CASSPQISGGTQYF.